The rows below give T cell receptor beta chains drawn from one sample of a study of blood T cell repertoires in COVID-19. Sequenced by immunoSEQ multiplex PCR; TCRdb stores in-frame clones only, minus some. The table has some 40,000 clones, approximately 88% seen once. What was sequenced was peripheral blood. The receptor source for this set is a man in his forties or fifties with active or convalescent COVID-19. Each CDR3 is given without its conserved first and last residue.

v_call: TRBV7-9
j_call: TRBJ2-7
cdr3_aa: ASSPALAGVYEQY

v_call: TRBV2
j_call: TRBJ1-1
cdr3_aa: ASSTQGSGTEAF

v_call: TRBV5-4
j_call: TRBJ2-1
cdr3_aa: ASSPGLKTYNEQF

v_call: TRBV5-1
j_call: TRBJ2-3
cdr3_aa: ASSFGLAGRDTQY

v_call: TRBV5-4
j_call: TRBJ2-7
cdr3_aa: ASSPGQGNSEEQY

v_call: TRBV6-6
j_call: TRBJ2-5
cdr3_aa: ASSSGTPETQY

v_call: TRBV9
j_call: TRBJ2-3
cdr3_aa: ASSAIRTFGTQY

v_call: TRBV3-1/TRBV3-2
j_call: TRBJ2-3
cdr3_aa: ASSLRLESDTQY

v_call: TRBV5-1
j_call: TRBJ2-2
cdr3_aa: ASSLAATTGELF

v_call: TRBV10-3
j_call: TRBJ2-1
cdr3_aa: AISEGFGIAGGINEQF

v_call: TRBV7-9
j_call: TRBJ1-3
cdr3_aa: ASSLGLDRGPGNTIY

v_call: TRBV7-9
j_call: TRBJ1-2
cdr3_aa: ASIQSGNSNYGYT

v_call: TRBV2
j_call: TRBJ2-7
cdr3_aa: ASSDGAYEQY

v_call: TRBV19
j_call: TRBJ2-5
cdr3_aa: ASSPLLRDRSVY

v_call: TRBV4-1
j_call: TRBJ2-1
cdr3_aa: ASSQVGGNEQF

v_call: TRBV2
j_call: TRBJ2-7
cdr3_aa: ASSISTGTGKYEQY

v_call: TRBV5-1
j_call: TRBJ2-5
cdr3_aa: ASSFESGGRETQY

v_call: TRBV2
j_call: TRBJ1-1
cdr3_aa: ASRPGQYMNTEAF

v_call: TRBV4-1
j_call: TRBJ2-4
cdr3_aa: ASSQVEKNIQY